This T cell receptor (beta chain) originates from a study of T cell responses to AZD1222 COVID-19 vaccine. Germline CDR1 is MNHEY and CDR2 is SVGEGT. Trimming pared 0 bases from V and 3 bases from J, leaving 8 bases between. The CDR3 is 14 amino acids. Clones were sequenced by immunoSEQ multiplex PCR, and TCRdb holds only the in-frame ones, with some missing. Of 120,000 or so clones in the sample, 81% were seen once. On this clone itself: No antigen is known for it.

General study results and limits: Spike-specific TCR depth and breadth grew after two AZD1222 doses. Donors, mostly white British, included more females; clonal diversity was possibly underestimated. Nearly half of the spike-specific TCRs reportedly recognize variant regions that carry no mutations. It was only after the peak T cell response that any repertoires were sampled.

The chain is built from TRBV6-2 or TRBV6-3 and TRBJ2-5, with D unresolved. The input for sequencing was peripheral blood, taken on day 0 of AZD1222 vaccination. This TCR was sampled from an adult in good health. This CDR3 is CASSYSNGKETQYF. DNA for the CDR3: TGTGCCAGCAGTTACTCGAATGGGAAAGAGACCCAGTACTTC.